The rows below give T cell receptor beta chains drawn from one sample of a study of T-cell reconstitution after alpha-beta-depleted transplantation in children. TCRdb processed the PCR reads anew with MiXCR; each CDR3 protein has one entry. The data contain fewer than 1 million distinct CDR3 sequences, approximately 15% of them singletons. This specimen was PBMCs, mostly from graft donor cells, taken 360 days after TCRalphabeta/CD19-depleted stem cell transplant. These TCRs come from a male patient aged 10-17 years who had a stem cell transplant for acute lymphoblastic leukemia, so the T cells may come from the graft donor. Both conserved end residues are part of each CDR3. D genes are given only for firm matches.

CDR3 protein,D gene,CDR3 length,V gene
CASSHSSLPGETQYF,NA,15,TRBV4-1
CASSEGGGRSSYEQYF,TRBD2,16,TRBV25-1
CSVEGTGGYEQYF,TRBD1,13,TRBV29-1
CASRDWRSQETQYF,NA,14,TRBV11-2
CATSDLISGGYNEQFF,TRBD2,16,TRBV24-1
CASSPGAGVADTQYF,TRBD2,15,TRBV5-1
CASSLLDTVEQYF,NA,13,TRBV7-6
CASSLDGERLGYGYTF,NA,16,TRBV5-5
CASRPTTTQETQYF,NA,14,TRBV12-3/TRBV12-4
CASSFFGANNYGYTF,NA,15,TRBV7-2
CASSPLGPHYNEQFF,NA,15,TRBV27
CASSLGQGNEKLFF,NA,14,TRBV5-1
CSLIGLAGEYEQYF,TRBD2,14,TRBV20-1
CASSGGTSGSLEQFF,TRBD2,15,TRBV27
CSGGRVNTEAFF,NA,12,TRBV29-1
CASSLEVGTANSPLHF,TRBD1,16,TRBV7-9
CASSLDSGSYEQYF,NA,14,TRBV11-3
CASSPRRAYTDTQYF,NA,15,TRBV7-9
CASSWIGILETQYF,NA,14,TRBV12-3/TRBV12-4
CASSQAGASYNEQFF,NA,15,TRBV4-1
CASSPERDSYEQYF,TRBD2,14,TRBV5-5
CASSLLAGGLTDTQYF,TRBD2,16,TRBV4-1
CASKRAGGYEQYF,TRBD2,13,TRBV27
CASSPPGQGNTGELFF,TRBD1,16,TRBV27
CASSLAWRYSDTQYF,NA,15,TRBV7-8
CASSLVWGQDEQFF,TRBD1,14,TRBV7-2
CASSPYPRAGNTIYF,NA,15,TRBV18
CASSSPWDLGSLYNEQFF,NA,18,TRBV12-3/TRBV12-4
CASSSGGLAAFAAQYF,TRBD2,16,TRBV11-2
CSVEGDSATYEQYF,TRBD1,14,TRBV29-1
CASSVGAGGYTF,NA,12,TRBV9
CASSYGFTGNTGELFF,NA,16,TRBV6-5
CASSLVVEQFF,NA,11,TRBV12-3/TRBV12-4
CASSEVWRATVNTEAFF,NA,17,TRBV6-1
CASSLPRSSGNTIYF,NA,15,TRBV18
CASGTSAHEQYF,TRBD2,12,TRBV3-1